One and the same sample provided the 28 T cell receptor beta chains below, sequenced in a study of T cells generated in artificial thymic organoids. TCRalpha and TCRbeta libraries were amplified separately by semi-nested PCR with TRAC or TRBC reverse primers. TCRdb fed the 5' RACE reads into MiXCR, producing one record per CDR3 protein. The data hold around 3,400 distinct CDR3 sequences, with less than 40% observed a single time. The specimen was naive CD8+ T cells from blood. Subset defined: CD3+TCRalphabeta+CD8SP T cells; for blood, CD45RO-CCR7+ naive CD8+ T cells. The receptors come from a human donor who gave cord blood stem cells for thymic organoid culture, a cardiac surgery patient who gave postnatal thymus, or a blood donor (not recorded which).

This clonotype was seen only once. One junction end does not reproduce the germline sequence, and a read error may be involved. This sequence joins TRBV7-9 and TRBJ2-2; D uncertain. This CDR3 comprises 14 residues. Germline CDR1 SEHNR, CDR2 FQNEAQ (reference sequence). As DNA, the CDR3 is TGTGCCAGCAGCTTAGAACCTTACACCGAGGAGCTGTTTTTT. Protein sequence: CASSLEPYTEELFF.

By share, this clonotype ranks as medium-sized. The chain carries TRBV4-3 and TRBJ2-3, with 8 bases fitting TRBD2. The V gene's germline CDR1 is LGHNA and CDR2 YSLEER. This CDR3 has 16 residues. Trimming at V came to 0 bases and at J to 1 base, leaving 3 bases not matched to a gene. The CDR3 here is CASSQDSGVGTDTQYF. The DNA for the CDR3 is TGCGCCAGCAGCCAAGATAGCGGGGTAGGCACAGATACGCAGTATTTT.

This clonotype was seen once. Just one base apart from a much larger clone, this may be a read error. J is TRBJ2-2 and V is TRBV4-1, with 9 bases aligning to TRBD1. Per germline, CDR1 MGHRA and CDR2 YSYEKL. The CDR3 runs to 16 residues. CDR3 nucleotide sequence: TGCGCCAGCAGCCTGGGGACAGGGTCAGTGGGCGGGAAGCTGTTTTTT. This gives the protein CASSLGTGSVGGKLFF.

The chain uses TRBV5-5 and TRBJ2-1, with unresolved D. The V gene's germline CDR1 is SGHKS and CDR2 YYEKEE (reference sequence). This CDR3 has 11 residues. V was cut by 2 bases and J by 7 bases, with 4 bases left in between. The CDR3 reads CASSFMNEQFF. CDR3 nucleotide sequence: TGTGCCAGCAGCTTTATGAATGAGCAGTTCTTC.

This clonotype has just a few counts. V is TRBV7-9 and J is TRBJ1-5, with no clear D. Trimming removed 1 base at V and 5 bases at J, with 12 bases between. The CDR3 runs 15 residues. Germline V lookup: CDR1 SEHNR, CDR2 FQNEAQ (reference sequence). CDR3: CASSLETAEDQPQHF. The CDR3 DNA is TGTGCCAGCAGCTTAGAAACGGCAGAGGATCAGCCCCAGCATTTT.

By share, this clonotype ranks as medium-sized. The chain is built from TRBV4-3 and TRBJ2-5; 9 bases fit TRBD2. Trimming cost V 1 base and J 4 bases; bases outside gene matches: 13. Germline V CDR1 and CDR2: LGHNA, YSLEER. The CDR3 runs 18 residues. The CDR3 nucleotides are TGCGCCAGCAGCCAAGTATGGCCCAGCGGGAGGTCCGGAGAGACCCAGTACTTC. It encodes CASSQVWPSGRSGETQYF.

This clonotype is categorized as medium-sized. The chain uses TRBV28 and TRBJ2-1; 9 nucleotides agree with TRBD1. CDR3 length: 19 residues. The V segment lost 5 bases and the J segment 0 bases; nucleotides outside the gene matches: 14. Germline lookup yields CDR1 MDHEN and CDR2 SYDVKM. Here the CDR3 reads CASSPISPGTGNSYNEQFF. CDR3 nucleotide sequence: TGTGCCAGCAGTCCAATTTCTCCCGGGACAGGGAACTCCTACAATGAGCAGTTCTTC.

This clonotype was detected only a few times. The chain employs TRBV9 and TRBJ2-1; D is unresolved. The length of the CDR3 is 13 residues. The ends were cut back, 6 bases at V and 0 bases at J, with 7 bases in the middle. The germline CDR1 and CDR2 sequences are SGDLS and YYNGEE. The CDR3 DNA reads as TGTGCCAGCAAACCTAGCTCCTACAATGAGCAGTTCTTC. Residues: CASKPSSYNEQFF.

To note about this clonotype: One junction end disagrees with the germline gene, perhaps due to a read error. The CDR3 nucleotides read TGTGCCGGCAGTGACAGGGTGGGAGGAAACACCATATATTTT. Translation: CAGSDRVGGNTIYF. J is TRBJ1-3 and V is TRBV7-9; 7 bases agree with TRBD1. The CDR3 runs to 14 residues. In germline, CDR1 is SEHNR, CDR2 FQNEAQ (reference sequence).

The CDR3, as DNA: TGTGCCAGTAGTATACATGCTGGGGCCAACGTCCTGACTTTC. It is translated as CASSIHAGANVLTF. The J gene is TRBJ2-6, the V gene TRBV19; D call uncertain. The V end lost 2 bases, the J end lost 2 bases, and 4 bases lay between the germline ends. The CDR3 totals 14 residues. Germline CDR1 and CDR2: LNHDA and SQIVND (reference sequence).

On this clonotype itself: This may be a read error, as it is one base from a much larger clone. The chain joins TRBV29-1 to TRBJ2-5, with D maybe TRBD1 (5 bases). This CDR3 contains 18 residues. The germline gives CDR1 SQVTM, CDR2 ANQGSEA. The CDR3 nucleotides are TGCAGGGTTGAAGATCTGGGGCTTCAGACATTGTACCAAGAGACCCAGTACTTC. It codes for CRVEDLGLQTLYQETQYF.

This clonotype has more than one count but fewer than ten. This chain joins TRBV7-8 and TRBJ2-7; TRBD2 matches at 13 bases. This CDR3 has 18 residues. CDR1 and CDR2 (germline): SGHVS, FQNEAQ. Trimming removed 2 bases from V and 5 bases from J; junction bases left unmatched: 12. CDR3: CASSLFTSGRAIKDEQYF. CDR3 nucleotide sequence: TGTGCCAGCAGCTTATTTACTAGCGGGAGGGCGATCAAGGACGAGCAGTACTTC.

The chain uses TRBV29-1 and TRBJ2-5; TRBD1 might be the D (5 bases). V lost 0 bases and J lost 0, with 20 bases in between. The CDR3 is made up of 18 amino acids. The germline V gene encodes CDR1 SQVTM and CDR2 ANQGSEA. The CDR3 is CSVEDLGLQTLHQETQYF. Written as DNA, the CDR3 is TGCAGCGTTGAAGATCTGGGGCTTCAGACATTGCACCAAGAGACCCAGTACTTC.

The rearrangement joins TRBV4-3 to TRBJ1-2, with D possibly being TRBD1 (6 bases). Trimming pared 0 bases from V and 3 bases from J, leaving 14 bases between. CDR3 size: 16 residues. Germline CDR1 and CDR2: LGHNA and YSLEER. The DNA for the CDR3 is TGCGCCAGCAGCCAAGATTGGCCAGGGGATTACTATGGCTACACCTTC. It encodes CASSQDWPGDYYGYTF.

A remark on this clonotype: A much larger clone lies one base from this, so it may be a read error. In DNA form, the CDR3 reads TGTGCCACCAGGGGGCCAGGAGAGTCTAGCAGGGAGCAGTTCTTC. Translation: CATRGPGESSREQFF. The V gene is TRBV24-1, the J gene TRBJ2-1; D could derive from TRBD1 or TRBD2 (5 bases each). The CDR3 spans 15 residues. Germline CDR1 and CDR2: KGHDR and SFDVKD. Trimming shortened V by 7 bases and J by 10 bases, and 22 bases separated the two germline ends.

A note on this clonotype: A junction boundary mismatches the germline segment, possibly from a read error. The V and J genes are TRBV20-1 and TRBJ2-7; 9 bases are a match to TRBD1. This CDR3 contains 13 residues. CDR1 and CDR2 from the germline V gene are DFQATT and SNEGSKA (reference sequence). CDR3 residues: CSARAGTGYEQYF. The CDR3 DNA reads TGCAGTGCAAGAGCCGGGACAGGGTACGAGCAGTACTTC.

A note on this clonotype: Given a much more abundant clone one base away, this may be a read error. CDR3 in amino acids: CASSPWRSSSNEKLFF. The CDR3 nucleotides are TGTGCCAGCAGCCCGTGGCGCAGTTCTTCTAATGAAAAACTGTTTTTT. The chain recombines TRBV7-2 with TRBJ1-4, with D unclear. The CDR3 contains 16 residues. Per germline, CDR1 SGHTA and CDR2 FQGNSA. V lost 5 bases, J lost 3 bases, and 16 bases lay in between.

Relative to its sample, this clonotype is medium-sized. The chain couples TRBV27 to TRBJ2-1; D unclear. The V end lost 2 bases, the J end lost 15 bases, and 11 bases lay between the germline ends. CDR1 and CDR2 (germline): MNHEY, SMNVEV (reference sequence). The CDR3 length is 11 residues. The CDR3 DNA sequence: TGTGCCAGCAGTTTAGACGCCCCTCGGTTCTTC. Protein sequence: CASSLDAPRFF.

As regards this clonotype: A much bigger clone sits one base away, suggesting this may be a read error. The chain joins TRBV20-1 to TRBJ1-4; maybe TRBD1 (6 bases). Germline lookup yields CDR1 DFQATT and CDR2 SNEGSKA (reference sequence). The CDR3 is made up of 15 amino acids. CDR3 region: CSARGAAATNEKLSF. In DNA form, the CDR3 reads TGCAGTGCTAGGGGGGCAGCAGCAACTAATGAAAAACTGTCTTTT.

There are a few counts of this clonotype. The chain couples TRBV27 to TRBJ2-7, with a tentative D call TRBD1 (5 bases). CDR1 and CDR2 (germline): MNHEY, SMNVEV (reference sequence). The length of the CDR3 is 14 residues. The V end lost 5 bases, the J end lost 4 bases, and 15 bases lay between the germline ends. This chain's CDR3 is CASSHTSQGYEQYF. The CDR3 DNA is TGTGCCAGCAGTCATACCTCCCAGGGTTACGAGCAGTACTTC.

This clonotype was recorded a few times. This chain connects TRBV4-1 to TRBJ2-5; 7 positions match TRBD2. Germline-derived CDR1 and CDR2 are MGHRA and YSYEKL. The CDR3 runs to 16 residues. The V gene end was trimmed by 2 bases and the J gene end by 2 bases; junction bases not matched to a gene: 8. The CDR3 loop is CASSQLLAGLQETQYF. The CDR3 bases are TGCGCCAGCAGCCAACTCTTAGCGGGCCTTCAAGAGACCCAGTACTTC.

This clonotype appeared a few times. The conserved phenylalanine or tryptophan is not found at the CDR3 terminus, so this likely reflects a read error. The rearrangement uses TRBV28 and TRBJ1-5; D is unclear. CDR3 length equals 16 residues. Trimming removed 6 bases at V and 0 bases at J, with 15 bases between. Per germline, CDR1 MDHEN and CDR2 SYDVKM. This CDR3 is CASSGWKANSNQPQHS. The CDR3 nucleotides are TGTGCCAGCAGCGGCTGGAAGGCAAATAGCAATCAGCCCCAGCATTCT.

This clonotype was recorded a few times. V is TRBV7-6 and J is TRBJ2-3; perhaps TRBD2 as D (6 bases). The CDR3 extends over 15 amino acids. V shed 4 bases and J shed 2 bases, with 13 bases lying between them. Looked up from germline, CDR1 is SGHVS and CDR2 is FNYEAQ. For the CDR3, the DNA is TGTGCCAGCAGCTCCGGGACTCCTAACACAGATACGCAGTATTTT. This translates into CASSSGTPNTDTQYF.

By share, this clonotype ranks as medium-sized. The chain has TRBV9 and TRBJ1-2; D gene unclear. V was shortened by 3 bases and J by 6 bases, with 12 bases between the two germline ends. Germline CDR1 is SGDLS and CDR2 is YYNGEE. The CDR3 sequence is 13 residues long. The DNA for the CDR3 is TGTGCCAGCAGCGCGGAGAATTACAATGGCTACACCTTC. It translates to CASSAENYNGYTF. The variable domain in full, completed from reference TRBV9 and TRBJ1-2, reads DSGVTQTPKHLITATGQRVTLRCSPRSGDLSVYWYQQSLDQGLQFLIQYYNGEERAKGNILERFSAQQFPDLHSELNLSSLELGDSALYFCASSAENYNGYTFGSGTRLTVV.

In its sample, this clonotype ranks as medium-sized. V gene TRBV20-1 combines with J gene TRBJ1-5; 8 bases match TRBD1. CDR3 size: 15 residues. The V segment lost 5 bases and the J segment 9 bases; nucleotides outside the gene matches: 15. Germline CDR1 is DFQATT and CDR2 is SNEGSKA (reference sequence). The CDR3 DNA reads TGCAGTGCTGAAGAGAACAGGGGGGCCCCGACGCCCCAGCATTTT. Protein sequence: CSAEENRGAPTPQHF.

The chain recombines TRBV12-3 or TRBV12-4 with TRBJ2-7; 10 bases line up with TRBD1. V shed 7 bases, J shed 2 bases, and the junction held 8 bases outside the gene matches. CDR3 length equals 15 residues. CDR3 loop: CASTADRGYTYEQYF. Written as DNA, the CDR3 is TGTGCCAGCACCGCGGACAGGGGGTATACCTACGAGCAGTACTTC.

This chain connects TRBV25-1 to TRBJ2-7; D is unclear. Germline V CDR1 and CDR2: MGHDK, SYGVNS. This CDR3 comprises 13 residues. Trimming took 3 bases from V and 3 from J, leaving 9 bases between them. CDR3 sequence: CASSDTGFYEQYF. The DNA for the CDR3 is TGTGCCAGCAGTGATACCGGTTTCTACGAGCAGTACTTC.

V gene TRBV20-1 combines with J gene TRBJ2-2, with TRBD2 as a possible D gene (6 bases). The CDR3 extends over 15 amino acids. Trimming cost V 6 bases and J 5 bases, with 19 bases left between them. Germline V lookup: CDR1 DFQATT, CDR2 SNEGSKA (reference sequence). The CDR3 reads CSASGGDGGTGELFF. CDR3 coding DNA: TGCAGTGCCAGTGGGGGAGATGGGGGGACCGGGGAGCTGTTTTTT.